What follows are 18 T cell receptor beta chains derived from one specimen sequenced in a study of blood T cell repertoires in COVID-19. The data were produced by immunoSEQ multiplex PCR, yet TCRdb's version contains in-frame clones alone and is incomplete. Seen here are around 250,000 clones, under 90% observed once, and the top ten hold 0.94%. Sequencing was performed on peripheral blood. The receptors originated from a woman in her 40s who had recovered from COVID-19.

The chain combines TRBV28 with TRBJ2-2, with D perhaps matching TRBD1 (6 bases). V lost 5 bases and J lost 7, with 20 bases in between. CDR3 size: 16 residues. CDR1 MDHEN and CDR2 SYDVKM come from the germline V gene. CDR3 region: CASSRTGTRFVGELFF. In DNA, the CDR3 is TGTGCCAGCAGTAGAACCGGGACAAGGTTTGTCGGGGAGCTGTTTTTT.

V usage is TRBV18 and J usage is TRBJ1-2, with D maybe TRBD1 (5 bases). V was trimmed by 0 bases and J by 7 bases, leaving 15 bases between them. Germline CDR1 KGHSH, CDR2 LQKENI. The CDR3 is made up of 15 amino acids. The CDR3 loop is CASSPPGGGISGYTF. Here the CDR3 DNA reads TGTGCCAGCTCACCACCTGGCGGGGGAATAAGTGGCTACACCTTC. Using reference TRBV18 and TRBJ1-2 for the parts outside the CDR3, the full variable domain is NAGVMQNPRHLVRRRGQEARLRCSPMKGHSHVYWYRQLPEEGLKFMVYLQKENIIDESGMPKERFSAEFPKEGPSILRIQQVVRGDSAAYFCASSPPGGGISGYTFGSGTRLTVV.

The chain couples TRBV19 to TRBJ1-2; no definite D call. This CDR3 is 14 amino acids long. The germline V gene encodes CDR1 LNHDA and CDR2 SQIVND (reference sequence). The V end lost 7 bases, the J end lost 4 bases, and 16 bases lay between the germline ends. The CDR3 bases are TGTGCCAGTACTTACCGGGGAGCGGGCTATGGCTACACCTTC. As protein: CASTYRGAGYGYTF.

V usage is TRBV2 and J usage is TRBJ2-1; tentative D call: TRBD1 (6 bases). The germline CDR1 and CDR2 sequences are SNHLY and FYNNEI. The CDR3 is made up of 14 amino acids. Trimming took 3 bases from V and 5 from J, leaving 11 bases between them. CDR3 in DNA: TGTGCCAGCAGTGACCTGACAGGAAACAATGAGCAGTTCTTC. This codes for CASSDLTGNNEQFF.

V usage is TRBV19 and J usage is TRBJ2-3; TRBD2 matches 8 bases. Trimming cost V 5 bases and J 4 bases; bases outside gene matches: 11. The germline gives CDR1 LNHDA, CDR2 SQIVND (reference sequence). The CDR3 is 16 residues long. CDR3 protein: CASSPSSGGGPDTQYF. CDR3 nucleotide sequence: TGTGCCAGTAGTCCGAGTTCGGGAGGGGGGCCAGATACGCAGTATTTT.

This chain connects TRBV15 to TRBJ2-3; 7 bases match TRBD2. CDR3 length: 15 amino acids. Germline values: CDR1 LNHNV, CDR2 YYDKDF (reference sequence). Trimming removed 0 bases from V and 5 bases from J; junction bases left unmatched: 5. The CDR3 DNA reads as TGTGCCACCAGCAGAGATAAGGGCGGGAGAGATACGCAGTATTTT. Its protein product is CATSRDKGGRDTQYF.

To note about this clone: An end of the junction differs from the germline gene, which may be a read error. The J gene is TRBJ2-1, the V gene TRBV29-1; 7 bases match TRBD2. The CDR3 spans 14 residues. The V gene's germline CDR1 is SQVTM and CDR2 ANQGSEA. This chain's CDR3 is CSERTRLHYDEQFF. The DNA of the CDR3 is TGCAGCGAAAGGACTAGACTACACTACGATGAGCAGTTCTTC.

The J gene is TRBJ1-1, the V gene TRBV5-5; D unclear. The CDR3 is made up of 13 amino acids. The V gene's germline CDR1 is SGHKS and CDR2 YYEKEE (reference sequence). V was clipped by 4 bases and J by 5 bases, with 12 bases between them. For the CDR3, the DNA is TGTGCCAGCAGCCTAGGTGGCTCAACTGAAGCTTTCTTT. Protein sequence: CASSLGGSTEAFF.

A remark on this clone: Distinct nucleotide sequences in the sample also encode this CDR3. The CDR3 DNA sequence: TGTGCCAGTAGTACCCCGGGACTAGCGGTATACAATGAGCAGTTCTTC. Translating gives CASSTPGLAVYNEQFF. The rearrangement joins TRBV19 to TRBJ2-1, with 11 bases aligning to TRBD2. CDR1 is LNHDA, CDR2 SQIVND, per germline (reference sequence). The CDR3 totals 16 residues. V gave up 4 bases and J gave up 4 bases; unmatched junction bases: 6.

V and J are TRBV19 and TRBJ2-5; TRBD1 matches at 8 bases. The CDR3 spans 15 residues. V was clipped by 6 bases and J by 2 bases; unmatched bases: 8. Germline V CDR1 and CDR2: LNHDA, SQIVND (reference sequence). The CDR3 protein is CASSQGQAAQETQYF. Here the CDR3 DNA reads TGTGCCAGTAGCCAGGGACAGGCGGCACAAGAGACCCAGTACTTC. The full variable domain, rest sourced from reference TRBV19 and TRBJ2-5, is DGGITQSPKYLFRKEGQNVTLSCEQNLNHDAMYWYRQDPGQGLRLIYYSQIVNDFQKGDIAEGYSVSREKKESFPLTVTSAQKNPTAFYLCASSQGQAAQETQYFGPGTRLLVL.

This clone turned up a few times. The rearrangement joins TRBV27 to TRBJ1-1, with 7 bases lining up with TRBD1. The CDR3 runs to 13 residues. The V gene's germline CDR1 is MNHEY and CDR2 SMNVEV (reference sequence). The V segment lost 4 bases and the J segment 6 bases; nucleotides outside the gene matches: 5. CDR3 in amino acids: CASSSYTGAEAFF. The CDR3 DNA is TGTGCCAGCAGTTCCTATACAGGGGCTGAAGCTTTCTTT.

V and J are TRBV25-1 and TRBJ2-3; 11 positions match TRBD2. V was clipped by 6 bases and J by 1 base; unmatched bases: 9. Per the germline V gene, CDR1 is MGHDK and CDR2 is SYGVNS. The CDR3 sequence is 17 residues long. In DNA form, the CDR3 reads TGTGCCAGCAGCCCCCAACTAGCGGGAGTTGGCACAGATACGCAGTATTTT. Encoded protein: CASSPQLAGVGTDTQYF.

For the CDR3, the DNA is TGCAGCGTTGACGGGGCCGGGACTAGGGGGTCCAATGAGCAGTTCTTC. It translates to CSVDGAGTRGSNEQFF. The rearrangement joins TRBV29-1 to TRBJ2-1; 8 nucleotides line up with TRBD2. The CDR3 runs 16 residues. Germline CDR1 is SQVTM and CDR2 is ANQGSEA. J was trimmed by 6 bases and V by 3 bases; bases with no gene match: 13.

The V and J genes are TRBV5-5 and TRBJ2-1, with TRBD1 as a possible D gene (7 bases). The germline CDR1 and CDR2 sequences are SGHKS and YYEKEE (reference sequence). This CDR3 is built from 17 residues. The V gene lost 2 bases and the J gene lost 6 bases, with 21 bases spanning the gap. This CDR3 reads CASSFDREVFGRNEQFF. CDR3 DNA sequence: TGTGCCAGCAGCTTCGACAGGGAGGTTTTTGGACGCAATGAGCAGTTCTTC.

The chain recombines TRBV5-1 with TRBJ1-2; TRBD1 matches at 7 bases. Germline CDR1 and CDR2: SGHRS and YFSETQ. Unmatched junction bases numbered 5, after V lost 0 bases and J lost 6 bases. CDR3 size: 14 residues. CDR3 region: CASSLAVGGDGYTF. The CDR3 bases are TGCGCCAGCAGCTTGGCAGTAGGGGGCGATGGCTACACCTTC.

The CDR3 DNA sequence: TGTGCCAGCCGATCTCTAGCGGGAGCACCGTCAGATACGCAGTATTTT. Its translation is CASRSLAGAPSDTQYF. The V and J genes are TRBV2 and TRBJ2-3, with 10 nucleotides matching TRBD2. J was trimmed by 4 bases and V by 8 bases; bases with no gene match: 12. Looked up from germline, CDR1 is SNHLY and CDR2 is FYNNEI. The CDR3 runs 16 residues.

V is TRBV28 and J is TRBJ2-1; 7 positions match TRBD1. CDR3 length: 13 residues. V shed 7 bases and J 6 bases; nucleotides not matched to a gene: 6. The V gene's germline CDR1 is MDHEN and CDR2 SYDVKM. The CDR3 region is CASTTGVGNEQFF. CDR3 sequence (DNA): TGTGCCAGCACCACAGGGGTGGGCAATGAGCAGTTCTTC.

The rearrangement joins TRBV6-5 to TRBJ2-1, with D unclear. There are 13 residues in the CDR3. V dropped 7 bases and J dropped 2 bases, with 9 bases sitting between them. CDR1 and CDR2 from the germline V gene are MNHEY and SVGAGI. This chain's CDR3 is CASTESTYNEQFF. CDR3 nucleotide sequence: TGTGCCAGCACGGAGTCAACCTACAATGAGCAGTTCTTC.